The following is a T cell receptor (beta chain) sequence with its context. Its target is unknown. The method was immunoSEQ multiplex PCR; TCRdb's version includes in-frame clones alone and lacks a portion of them. The sample shows about 82,000 clones, 75% to 85% of them seen only once. The source of the sample is a study of a mutant IDH1 vaccine in newly diagnosed glioma. The CDR3 runs 15 residues. Between the trimmed V and J ends, which lost 0 bases and 0 bases, there was a span of 8 bases. Germline lookup yields CDR1 GTSNPN and CDR2 SVGIG (reference sequence). As for time point: week 23, last vaccination. Every vaccination contained 300 ug of the mutant IDH1 20-mer peptide and was paired with topical imiquimod.

The sequence came from a man aged 25-45 years with glioma. Some clones in this sample may be carry-over from other donors' samples. This material consisted of PBMCs, taken from a glioma patient whose treatment included an IDH1 peptide vaccine. The chain has TRBV30 and TRBJ1-4; D might be TRBD1 (5 bases). In nucleotides, the CDR3 is TGTGCCTGGAGTGTAAGGGACTCAACTAATGAAAAACTGTTTTTT. It encodes CAWSVRDSTNEKLFF.